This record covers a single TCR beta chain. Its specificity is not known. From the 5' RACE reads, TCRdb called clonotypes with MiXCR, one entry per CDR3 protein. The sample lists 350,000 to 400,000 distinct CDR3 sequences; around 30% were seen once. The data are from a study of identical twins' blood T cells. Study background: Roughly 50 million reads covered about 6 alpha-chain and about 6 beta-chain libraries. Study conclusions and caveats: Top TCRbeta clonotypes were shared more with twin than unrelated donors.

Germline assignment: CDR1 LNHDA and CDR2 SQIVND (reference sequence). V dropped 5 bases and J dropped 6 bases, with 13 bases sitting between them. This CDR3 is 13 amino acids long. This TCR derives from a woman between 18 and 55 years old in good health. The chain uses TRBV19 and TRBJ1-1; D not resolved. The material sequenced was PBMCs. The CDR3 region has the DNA TGTGCCAGTAGTGGCTCGCCTTTGGCTGAAGCTTTCTTT. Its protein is CASSGSPLAEAFF.